Below, 29 T cell receptor beta chains from the same sample are listed, as sequenced in a study of shared T cell receptors in the human thymus (dated by TCRdb to the early 2020s). Library preparation used the immunoSEQ multiplex PCR assay. Imported from immuneACCESS, the table was reduced by TCRdb to in-frame sequences with V and J called. These copies leave out some clones; in studies compared against another copy, an unresolved V gene accounts for under half, and the cause of the remainder is not known. For this sample the table gives approximately 730,000 clones, of which 80% to 90% were detected only once. The ten largest clones take up 0.0095% to 0.011% of the sample. The same specimen was also included in a second study, on human thymus T cells.

Material: thymocytes. These receptors were obtained from a girl younger than two with a congenital heart defect. Donor details come from another sample of the same person, matched by shared clones.

In DNA, the CDR3 is TGTGCCACCAGCAGTGTTTGTCCTCGGAGACCGGGACTAGCGGGGGGTCAAAGTCAAGATACGCAGTATTTT. Translation gives CATSSVCPRRPGLAGGQSQDTQYF. This chain links TRBV15 with TRBJ2-3; TRBD2 aligns across 15 bases. This CDR3 spans 24 amino acids. The V gene's germline CDR1 is LNHNV and CDR2 YYDKDF (reference sequence). Trimming cost V 3 bases and J 5 bases; bases outside gene matches: 27.

The CDR3 loop is CASSDHRGGGEKLFF. Written as DNA, the CDR3 is TGTGCCAGCAGTGATCACAGGGGTGGCGGTGAAAAACTGTTTTTT. The gene calls are TRBV25-1 and TRBJ1-4, with 7 positions matching TRBD1. V gave up 3 bases and J gave up 7 bases; unmatched junction bases: 8. Germline V gene lookup returns CDR1 MGHDK and CDR2 SYGVNS. The CDR3 spans 15 residues.

V usage is TRBV2 and J usage is TRBJ1-5, with D unclear. The CDR3 loop spans 17 amino acids. Trimming pared 7 bases from V and 0 bases from J, leaving 19 bases between. Germline V gene data show CDR1 as SNHLY and CDR2 as FYNNEI. CDR3 DNA sequence: TGTGCCAGCACCCCCAAGAGGTCTATCTATAGCAATCAGCCCCAGCATTTT. Translating gives CASTPKRSIYSNQPQHF.

V is TRBV4-3 and J is TRBJ1-2; TRBD1 aligns across 8 bases. The CDR3 totals 17 residues. Germline CDR1 and CDR2: LGHNA and YSLEER. J lost 3 bases, V lost 4 bases, and 13 bases had no gene match. The CDR3 bases are TGCGCCAGCAGCCCTCCTGAGGGGACAGGAGGCTACTATGGCTACACCTTC. It codes for CASSPPEGTGGYYGYTF.

Points on this clone: Sequence at one end of the junction differs from germline and may be a read error. The chain carries TRBV15 and TRBJ1-1; TRBD1 agrees at 8 bases. CDR3 length equals 16 residues. Germline V gives CDR1 LNHNV, CDR2 YYDKDF (reference sequence). As DNA, the CDR3 is TGTGCCACCAGCAGAGCTCCGACAGGGGAGAATGATCCTTGGGGCTTT. Translating gives CATSRAPTGENDPWGF.

Comments on this clone: This sample also contains other DNA sequences that code for the same CDR3. The rearrangement links TRBV4-2 to TRBJ1-2; TRBD1 matches 7 bases. V shed 0 bases and J 3 bases; nucleotides not matched to a gene: 4. From germline, CDR1 is LGHNA and CDR2 YNFKEQ. This CDR3 is 15 amino acids long. CDR3 nucleotide sequence: TGTGCCAGCAGCCAAGATCCTGGACAGGACTATGGCTACACCTTC. It is translated as CASSQDPGQDYGYTF.

The chain joins TRBV6-1 to TRBJ2-7; D not resolved. Germline assignment: CDR1 MNHNS and CDR2 SASEGT. The CDR3 loop spans 17 amino acids. V was trimmed by 3 bases and J by 0 bases, leaving 18 bases between them. The CDR3 reads CASSDTVLFRSSYEQYF. The CDR3 DNA sequence: TGTGCCAGCAGTGACACCGTCTTATTCCGGAGCTCCTACGAGCAGTACTTC.

V is TRBV14 and J is TRBJ2-1; TRBD1 aligns across 8 bases. This CDR3 has 18 amino acids. CDR1 is SGHDN and CDR2 is FVKESK in the germline V gene. With V trimmed by 2 bases and J by 6 bases, 15 bases remained unmatched. CDR3: CASSQHDPGQARGNEQFF. CDR3 DNA: TGTGCCAGCAGCCAACATGACCCGGGACAGGCGAGGGGCAATGAGCAGTTCTTC.

The V gene is TRBV5-1, the J gene TRBJ2-5; weak D call: TRBD1 (6 bases). CDR1 and CDR2 (germline): SGHRS, YFSETQ. CDR3 length: 15 amino acids. V was pared by 5 bases and J by 2 bases, with 16 bases between. The CDR3 coding sequence is TGCGCCAGCAGTTGGACAGCAAAGAATCAAGAGACCCAGTACTTC. This codes for CASSWTAKNQETQYF.

In this sample, this clone turned up once. The J gene is TRBJ2-5, the V gene TRBV28, with TRBD1 matching over 7 bases. Germline trimming cut 3 bases from V and 3 bases from J; bases unmatched to any gene: 16. Germline V gives CDR1 MDHEN, CDR2 SYDVKM. The CDR3 extends over 18 amino acids. CDR3 bases: TGTGCCAGCAGTTTTCCCCTCCTCCCCGGGACAGTAGAAGAGACCCAGTACTTC. Translation gives CASSFPLLPGTVEETQYF. The variable domain in full, completed from reference TRBV28 and TRBJ2-5, reads DVKVTQSSRYLVKRTGEKVFLECVQDMDHENMFWYRQDPGLGLRLIYFSYDVKMKEKGDIPEGYSVSREKKERFSLILESASTNQTSMYLCASSFPLLPGTVEETQYFGPGTRLLVL.

This CDR3 reads CASSKRTGSQQVNEQFF. CDR3 nucleotide sequence: TGCGCCAGCAGTAAAAGGACAGGCTCACAACAGGTCAATGAGCAGTTCTTC. This chain connects TRBV10-1 to TRBJ2-1; 7 bases are shared with TRBD1. V shed 5 bases and J 6 bases; nucleotides not matched to a gene: 16. Germline V gene sequence: CDR1 WNHNN, CDR2 SYGVQD (reference sequence). The CDR3 runs 17 residues.

The chain employs TRBV5-6 and TRBJ2-3, with 9 bases that match TRBD1. This CDR3 contains 16 residues. V was pared by 3 bases and J by 4 bases, with 9 bases of the junction left unmatched. CDR1 and CDR2 from the germline V gene are SGHDT and YYEEEE. CDR3 sequence (DNA): TGTGCCAGCAGCTGCGGGACAGGGAAATTCGCAGATACGCAGTATTTT. This encodes CASSCGTGKFADTQYF.

The gene calls are TRBV19 and TRBJ1-5, with TRBD1 matching 7 bases. The CDR3 runs 17 residues. With 5 bases clipped from V and 0 bases from J, the junction kept 10 bases outside the gene matches. Germline V gene lookup returns CDR1 LNHDA and CDR2 SQIVND (reference sequence). The CDR3 here is CASSLNTRGNSNQPQHF. DNA for the CDR3: TGTGCCAGTAGTTTGAACACCAGGGGGAATAGCAATCAGCCCCAGCATTTT.

This CDR3 is CASSQVSTRGSYEQYF. Here the CDR3 DNA reads TGCGCCAGCAGCCAAGTTTCGACTAGGGGCTCCTACGAGCAGTACTTC. V and J are TRBV4-1 and TRBJ2-7, with a tentative D call TRBD2 (6 bases). Germline CDR1 reads MGHRA; CDR2 reads YSYEKL. The CDR3 sequence is 16 residues long. The V end lost 1 base, the J end lost 0 bases, and 13 bases lay between the germline ends.

The chain is built from TRBV6-5 and TRBJ2-5; 7 positions match TRBD2. V lost 0 bases and J lost 6; bases outside the gene matches: 10. This CDR3 is built from 16 residues. In germline, CDR1 is MNHEY, CDR2 SVGAGI. The CDR3 nucleotides read TGTGCCAGCAGTTACTCGGGGAGGGGTCCCAGGAAGACCCAGTACTTC. Encoded protein: CASSYSGRGPRKTQYF.

There are a few counts of this clone. The chain combines TRBV11-2 with TRBJ1-6, with TRBD1 identical over 8 bases. Germline V gene sequence: CDR1 SGHAT, CDR2 FQNNGV. V lost 3 bases, J lost 8 bases, and 6 bases stayed unmatched. The CDR3 has 15 amino acids. CDR3 sequence reads: CASSFPDRDHSPLHF. CDR3 nucleotides: TGTGCCAGCAGCTTCCCGGACAGGGATCATTCACCCCTCCACTTT. Together with reference TRBV11-2 and TRBJ1-6, the CDR3 gives the full variable domain: EAGVAQSPRYKIIEKRQSVAFWCNPISGHATLYWYQQILGQGPKLLIQFQNNGVVDDSQLPKDRFSAERLKGVDSTLKIQPAKLEDSAVYLCASSFPDRDHSPLHFGNGTRLTVT.

The chain recombines TRBV4-1 with TRBJ1-2, with a weak D call TRBD1 (6 bases). CDR1 is MGHRA and CDR2 is YSYEKL in the germline V gene. V was pared by 1 base and J by 9 bases, with 18 bases between. CDR3 length: 15 residues. Written as DNA, the CDR3 is TGCGCCAGCAGCCAAGGTCCGGACAGCCTAAAAAGCTACACCTTC. This sequence encodes CASSQGPDSLKSYTF.

CDR3 DNA: TGTGCCAGCAGCCATCCCCAGGGTTCTAGGGTCACCGGGGAGCTGTTTTTT. It yields the protein CASSHPQGSRVTGELFF. The chain combines TRBV7-6 with TRBJ2-2, with a weak D call TRBD1 (5 bases). CDR3 length equals 17 residues. The germline V and J ends were trimmed by 5 bases and 4 bases, with 20 bases remaining between them. Germline V gene lookup returns CDR1 SGHVS and CDR2 FNYEAQ.

This chain connects TRBV4-3 to TRBJ1-5, with TRBD1 as a possible D gene (5 bases). The germline V gene has CDR1 LGHNA and CDR2 YSLEER. This CDR3 has 17 residues. V was pared by 0 bases and J by 0 bases, with 12 bases between. Written as DNA, the CDR3 is TGCGCCAGCAGCCAAGATGGCGGACAATATAGCAATCAGCCCCAGCATTTT. This codes for CASSQDGGQYSNQPQHF.

A few counts support this clone. This chain connects TRBV9 to TRBJ1-4; possibly TRBD1 for D (6 bases). The CDR3 consists of 15 residues. Germline V gives CDR1 SGDLS, CDR2 YYNGEE. Trimming shortened V by 2 bases and J by 8 bases, and 16 bases separated the two germline ends. CDR3 sequence (DNA): TGTGCCAGCAGCGTGACGACAGGCGAGATGGAAAAACTGTTTTTT. Translation gives CASSVTTGEMEKLFF.

The rearrangement joins TRBV19 to TRBJ1-5; unclear D gene. The germline V and J ends were trimmed by 0 bases and 3 bases, with 12 bases remaining between them. Germline V gives CDR1 LNHDA, CDR2 SQIVND (reference sequence). The CDR3 spans 16 residues. The CDR3: CASSIDPRRYNQPQHF. The CDR3 DNA is TGTGCCAGTAGTATAGATCCCAGGCGCTACAATCAGCCCCAGCATTTT.

Details on this clone: At one boundary the junction diverges from the germline segment, which might be a read error. V usage is TRBV29-1 and J usage is TRBJ1-1; D not resolved. The length of the CDR3 is 11 residues. Germline-derived CDR1 and CDR2 are SQVTM and ANQGSEA. DNA of the CDR3: TGCAGCGTTGAAGAGTGGCAGTCTTATCCCTTT. Protein sequence: CSVEEWQSYPF.

CDR3 bases: TGTGCCAGTAGAAGGACAGGGGGCGATTTTAACTATGGCTACACCTTC. Encoded protein: CASRRTGGDFNYGYTF. The chain links TRBV19 to TRBJ1-2; 11 nucleotides line up with TRBD1. Per the germline V gene, CDR1 is LNHDA and CDR2 is SQIVND (reference sequence). V lost 6 bases to trimming and J lost 1 base; unmatched junction nucleotides: 7. The CDR3 runs to 16 residues.

The chain carries TRBV28 and TRBJ2-3; the match to TRBD1 covers 11 bases. CDR1 and CDR2 (germline): MDHEN, SYDVKM. Trimming removed 7 bases from V and 5 bases from J; junction bases left unmatched: 17. This CDR3 contains 18 residues. The CDR3 protein is CASNPRGGQGGWRDTQYF. The DNA of the CDR3 is TGTGCCAGCAACCCGCGTGGGGGACAGGGGGGATGGCGAGATACGCAGTATTTT.

The chain couples TRBV7-9 to TRBJ2-1, with 7 bases lining up with TRBD1. The CDR3 sequence is 15 residues long. Germline-derived CDR1 and CDR2 are SEHNR and FQNEAQ (reference sequence). V lost 5 bases, J lost 0 bases, and 4 bases stayed unmatched. This CDR3 is CASSRDSSSYNEQFF. CDR3 DNA: TGTGCCAGCAGCCGGGACAGTAGCTCCTACAATGAGCAGTTCTTC. Variable domain in full (rest from reference TRBV7-9 and TRBJ2-1): DTGVSQNPRHKITKRGQNVTFRCDPISEHNRLYWYRQTLGQGPEFLTYFQNEAQLEKSRLLSDRFSAERPKGSFSTLEIQRTEQGDSAMYLCASSRDSSSYNEQFFGPGTRLTVL.

This CDR3 is CASSPGKTGKEENYGYTF. In nucleotides, the CDR3 is TGTGCCAGCTCACCCGGAAAGACAGGGAAGGAAGAGAACTATGGCTACACCTTC. The chain uses TRBV18 and TRBJ1-2; 7 bases are a match to TRBD1. V shed 3 bases and J 2 bases; nucleotides not matched to a gene: 15. CDR3 length equals 18 residues. Germline V gene lookup returns CDR1 KGHSH and CDR2 LQKENI.

This clone occurred once. The chain is built from TRBV5-1 and TRBJ2-7; TRBD2 is a possible D gene (5 bases). Trimming left V 0 bases short and J 5 bases short, with 15 bases between. Germline V gives CDR1 SGHRS, CDR2 YFSETQ. The CDR3 has 15 amino acids. CDR3 amino acids: CASSLVATLGNEQYF. The CDR3 bases are TGCGCCAGCAGCTTGGTAGCGACGCTGGGAAACGAGCAGTACTTC.

CDR3: CASSLPRLRQEYYGYTF. CDR3 nucleotides: TGTGCCAGCAGCCTTCCCCGCTTGAGACAGGAGTACTATGGCTACACCTTC. The chain carries TRBV11-2 and TRBJ1-2; perhaps TRBD1 as D (6 bases). V shed 5 bases and J shed 3 bases, with 22 bases lying between them. Germline loops: CDR1 SGHAT, CDR2 FQNNGV. CDR3 size: 17 residues.

The chain joins TRBV5-4 to TRBJ2-2; D is possibly TRBD2 (7 bases). The germline CDR1 and CDR2 sequences are SGHNT and YYREEE (reference sequence). The CDR3 totals 16 residues. The V gene lost 6 bases and the J gene lost 1 base, with 16 bases spanning the gap. The CDR3 sequence: CASNKRGRGNTGELFF. The CDR3 coding sequence is TGTGCCAGCAACAAGCGGGGCAGGGGGAACACCGGGGAGCTGTTTTTT.